Following are 13 T cell receptor beta chains from one sample sequenced in a study of cytomegalovirus exposure and HLA in healthy donors. Amplification used 60 Vbeta primers and 13 Jbeta primers. Sequencing was performed with immunoSEQ multiplex PCR; in TCRdb, only in-frame clones are kept and a portion is missing. The sample shows more than 80,000 clones, more than 60% of them seen only once. The sequencing input was PBMCs. The receptor source for this set is a woman aged 45-60 years in good health and CMV-seropositive.

The rearrangement joins TRBV6-1 to TRBJ2-1, with 8 bases aligning to TRBD1. CDR1 MNHNS and CDR2 SASEGT come from the germline V gene. The CDR3 is 15 residues long. After removal of 3 bases from V and 7 bases from J, the junction contained 8 bases not matched to a gene. The CDR3 spells CASSEDQGAENEQFF. The CDR3 region has the DNA TGTGCCAGCAGTGAGGATCAGGGGGCTGAGAATGAGCAGTTCTTC.

A remark on this clone: Other nucleotide sequences from this sample produce the same CDR3. The chain joins TRBV18 to TRBJ1-5; D unclear. Looked up from germline, CDR1 is KGHSH and CDR2 is LQKENI. V was shortened by 1 base and J by 5 bases, with 6 bases between the two germline ends. This CDR3 has 13 residues. The CDR3 here is CASSPHRDQPQHF. In DNA form, the CDR3 reads TGTGCCAGCTCACCACACCGGGATCAGCCCCAGCATTTT.

This sequence joins TRBV28 and TRBJ2-1; D is possibly TRBD1 (6 bases). The CDR3 is 13 amino acids. From germline, CDR1 is MDHEN and CDR2 SYDVKM. Deletions cut 4 bases from V and 6 bases from J, with 10 bases between. CDR3 nucleotides: TGTGCCAGCAGTTCCGGACAGTTCAATGAGCAGTTCTTC. This translates into CASSSGQFNEQFF.

The chain carries TRBV5-1 and TRBJ1-4; no reliable D call. Looked up from germline, CDR1 is SGHRS and CDR2 is YFSETQ. The length of the CDR3 is 13 residues. Here the CDR3 DNA reads TGCGCAACCGCGTATGCAACTAATGAAAAACTGTTTTTT. It codes for CATAYATNEKLFF.

This clone was seen only once. The rearrangement links TRBV19 to TRBJ1-1; no clear D gene. CDR3 length: 15 residues. The V gene lost 3 bases and the J gene lost 1 base, with 12 bases spanning the gap. Germline V gene sequence: CDR1 LNHDA, CDR2 SQIVND (reference sequence). CDR3 sequence: CASSMDGRWNTEAFF. DNA of the CDR3: TGTGCCAGTAGTATGGATGGGCGTTGGAACACTGAAGCTTTCTTT.

The chain uses TRBV6-5 and TRBJ1-4; weak D call: TRBD1 (6 bases). From germline, CDR1 is MNHEY and CDR2 SVGAGI. The CDR3 covers 14 residues. The germline V and J ends were trimmed by 6 bases and 4 bases, with 12 bases remaining between them. CDR3 DNA: TGTGCCAGCAGGCCGGGACACAGTAATGAAAAACTGTTTTTT. This translates into CASRPGHSNEKLFF.

The chain couples TRBV9 to TRBJ2-7; possibly TRBD2 for D (7 bases). This CDR3 has 14 residues. CDR1 and CDR2 from the germline V gene are SGDLS and YYNGEE. The ends were cut back, 3 bases at V and 6 bases at J, with 16 bases in the middle. Here the CDR3 reads CASSGQGTGGEQYF. CDR3 nucleotides: TGTGCCAGCAGCGGCCAGGGGACGGGGGGCGAGCAGTACTTC.

A note on this clone: Additional DNA sequences in this sample encode the identical CDR3. V usage is TRBV5-1 and J usage is TRBJ1-1; the D gene is possibly TRBD1 (6 bases). The CDR3 contains 14 residues. Germline V gene data show CDR1 as SGHRS and CDR2 as YFSETQ. V was pared by 0 bases and J by 1 base, with 7 bases between. In DNA, the CDR3 is TGCGCCAGCAGCTTGGCGGGACAGAACACTGAAGCTTTCTTT. Protein: CASSLAGQNTEAFF.

The V gene is TRBV5-4, the J gene TRBJ2-5, with TRBD2 matching over 9 bases. Germline V gene lookup returns CDR1 SGHNT and CDR2 YYREEE (reference sequence). The CDR3 sequence is 14 residues long. J lost 1 base, V lost 2 bases, and 0 bases had no gene match. In DNA, the CDR3 is TGTGCCAGCAGCTTAGCGGGGGGCCAAGAGACCCAGTACTTC. Its protein is CASSLAGGQETQYF.

The V gene is TRBV6-6, the J gene TRBJ1-2; 8 bases align to TRBD1. Germline-derived CDR1 and CDR2 are MNHNY and SVGAGI (reference sequence). CDR3 size: 14 residues. Germline trimming cut 0 bases from V and 6 bases from J; bases unmatched to any gene: 3. CDR3 in amino acids: CASSYSPDRDGYTF. The CDR3 DNA sequence: TGTGCCAGCAGTTACTCTCCGGACAGGGATGGCTACACCTTC.

The chain is built from TRBV5-5 and TRBJ1-1, with D perhaps TRBD1 (5 bases). This CDR3 is built from 16 residues. Germline CDR1 and CDR2: SGHKS and YYEKEE (reference sequence). V was cut by 0 bases and J by 0 bases, with 12 bases left in between. CDR3 loop: CASSLGVARVNTEAFF. The DNA for the CDR3 is TGTGCCAGCAGCTTGGGTGTCGCCAGGGTGAACACTGAAGCTTTCTTT.

This rearrangement joins TRBV7-2 to TRBJ1-5; TRBD1 matches at 9 bases. Germline CDR1 and CDR2: SGHTA and FQGNSA. The V segment lost 4 bases and the J segment 2 bases; nucleotides outside the gene matches: 0. The CDR3 is made up of 14 amino acids. In nucleotides, the CDR3 is TGTGCCAGCAGCTGGGACAGGGGCAATCAGCCCCAGCATTTT. Translation gives CASSWDRGNQPQHF.

The V call is TRBV28, the J call TRBJ1-5, with 8 bases fitting TRBD1. Germline lookup yields CDR1 MDHEN and CDR2 SYDVKM. Losses at the gene ends were 7 bases for V and 9 bases for J; bases not matched to a gene: 11. The CDR3 contains 14 residues. The CDR3 loop is CASNPEDRVRPQHF. CDR3 DNA: TGTGCCAGCAACCCTGAGGACAGGGTGAGGCCCCAGCATTTT.